This record covers a single T cell receptor (beta chain). Its antigen is not yet known. The input lacks base qualities; no much larger clone sits a single base away. This record belongs to a study of T cell responses to AZD1222 COVID-19 vaccine (dated by TCRdb to the early 2020s). In the study overall: AZD1222 recipients given second doses at about 4 weeks or at about 12 weeks were pooled, since spike-specific TCR depth and breadth were not found to differ between the two schedules. TCR sequencing was performed for about 250 trial participants, of whom about 200 were given two doses of AZD1222 and approximately 25 were given two doses of MenACWY control vaccine. Enrollment into the trials was organized by age into subgroups of 18-55, 56-69 and 70-plus years, and those subgroups contained around 150, 28 and 57 TCR-sequenced participants, respectively. The investigation overall reported the following: The whole spike protein was spanned by vaccine-associated CD4 TCRs, and dominant responses were seen in regions 160-218 and 743-854. Spike-specific TCR breadth and depth rose significantly after two AZD1222 doses compared with day 0 and with MenACWY recipients. Only 5 to 7 AZD1222 recipients were SARS-CoV-2 seropositive at baseline, limiting conclusions about previously exposed vaccinees. Participants were mostly white British and included more females than males, and it was suggested by the authors that clonal diversity may have been underestimated. Because no day 14 peak-response samples were available, the repertoires could be characterized only after the peak T cell response. Reportedly, almost half of the unique spike-specific TCRs recognized epitopes lying outside the regions that are mutated in the B.1.351 and B.1.1.7 variants. In the small 56-69-year group, the increase in depth fell short of significance, most likely because of low power.

The CDR3 regions of human TCRbeta chains were subjected to immunosequencing. Processing in the source paper ran as follows. Repertoire TCRs were matched against a reference library of SARS-CoV-2-specific TCRs generated with the MIRA antigen-specificity platform. Breadth was defined as the fraction of unique TCRs that were SARS-CoV-2-associated. Depth was defined as the fraction of total T cells that were SARS-CoV-2-associated. Each spike-specific TCR was assigned to its reactive spike region and to a CD4 or CD8 class using the MIRA data. Log10-transformed breadth and depth values were compared by one-way ANOVA with Sidak's multiple comparisons tests. The table was pulled from immuneACCESS by TCRdb, which kept in-frame rearrangements only. Such tables lose some clones; where checked, under half of the loss comes from unresolved V genes, and the rest has no known cause. V, J and clone size reflect that table, while D and trimming were determined from the DNA. Counted in this sample were around 110,000 clones; 88% of them appeared once. Over 7.5% of the sample goes to the ten largest clones.

The sample's time point label is to be understood as: baseline before first vaccination. Vaccinee samples were obtained from the UK trials COV001 and COV002, which included a single-blind randomized controlled phase 2/3 trial of AZD1222 (ChAdOx1 nCoV-19) in healthy adults. For TCRbeta chain sequencing, PBMC samples from trial participants were taken at day 0 and at day 28 after the second dose. Based on the germline V gene, the CDR1 and CDR2 sequences are MNHNS and SASEGT. The CDR3 runs 15 residues from the cysteine to the phenylalanine. Just CDR3 DNA is preserved here, 45 bases in frame from base 1. V loses 1 base, J loses 1 base, and the germline ends lie 11 bases apart.

The clonotype comes from an adult in good health. In this chain, TRBV6-1 is recombined with TRBJ2-7, with a tentative D gene TRBD1 over 6 matching bases. Sequencing was performed on peripheral blood, taken on day 0 of AZD1222 vaccination. At the DNA level, the sequence is TGTGCCAGCAGTGAAGGCGCAGGGGCATCCTACGAGCAGTACTTC. This sequence encodes CASSEGAGASYEQYF.